This T cell receptor beta chain was retrieved from a study of blood T cells in healthy people across ages. Using a J-beta primer mix together with a sample-barcoded 5' primer, a second PCR was run for roughly 6 to 12 cycles. One entry per CDR3 protein results from TCRdb running MiXCR on the 5' RACE reads. The table lists around 700,000 distinct CDR3 sequences, around 25% of them singletons. The trim removed 5 bases at V and 5 bases at J, leaving 10 bases unmatched. CDR3 size: 17 residues. CDR1 MNHNS and CDR2 SASEGT come from the germline V gene. These data are also associated with another study on T cells of mothers and their children.

The sequenced sample was blood. This sequence was found in a boy between 5 and 17 years old in good health. This chain joins TRBV6-1 and TRBJ2-3, with TRBD2 matching over 13 bases. CDR3 bases: TGTGCCAGCAGTCCGGGACTAGCGGGAAGAGTAGTAGATACGCAGTATTTT. Its translation is CASSPGLAGRVVDTQYF.